This is a list of T cell receptor beta chains from one sample in a study of metastatic and nonmetastatic thyroid tumors. TCRdb reprocessed the PCR reads using MiXCR. This table holds 13,000 or so clones, approximately 30% found once. Sequenced sample: tumor tissue. Receptor source: a female donor with papillary thyroid cancer or a benign thyroid nodule (not recorded which). Some clones in this sample may be carry-over from other donors' samples. CDR3s include the opening cysteine and the closing phenylalanine or tryptophan. The order of the fields is D gene, clone size, J gene, V gene, CDR3 protein, CDR3 DNA. D genes are given only for firm matches. A clone size is listed for some rows: how often the clone was seen (once, few, many), or a class if it is expanded.

d_gene: TRBD1
abundance: many
j_gene: TRBJ1-1
v_gene: TRBV28
CDR3aa: CASSEQGSGTEAFF
CDR3nt: TGTGCCAGCAGTGAACAGGGGTCGGGCACTGAAGCTTTCTTT

d_gene: -
abundance: -
j_gene: TRBJ2-5
v_gene: TRBV5-1
CDR3aa: CASTCGMGGQETQYF
CDR3nt: TGCGCCAGCACGTGCGGGATGGGGGGACAAGAGACCCAGTACTTC

d_gene: -
abundance: -
j_gene: TRBJ1-2
v_gene: TRBV5-1
CDR3aa: CASSLPAGGDGYTF
CDR3nt: TGCGCCAGCAGCTTGCCGGCGGGTGGAGATGGCTACACCTTC

d_gene: -
abundance: medium-sized
j_gene: TRBJ2-5
v_gene: TRBV6-1
CDR3aa: CASSARWDFQETQYF
CDR3nt: TGTGCCAGCAGCGCCCGATGGGACTTCCAAGAGACCCAGTACTTC

d_gene: TRBD1
abundance: -
j_gene: TRBJ1-2
v_gene: TRBV20-1
CDR3aa: CSARDWGQGLNYGYTF
CDR3nt: TGCAGTGCTAGAGACTGGGGACAGGGGCTCAACTATGGCTACACCTTC

d_gene: TRBD2
abundance: many
j_gene: TRBJ2-3
v_gene: TRBV6-1
CDR3aa: CASRKGLAGADTQYF
CDR3nt: TGTGCCAGCAGAAAGGGTCTAGCGGGAGCAGATACGCAGTATTTT

d_gene: TRBD2
abundance: medium-sized
j_gene: TRBJ2-1
v_gene: TRBV20-1
CDR3aa: CSAPFLSGRAQEQFF
CDR3nt: TGCAGTGCTCCTTTCCTGAGCGGGAGGGCCCAAGAGCAGTTCTTC

d_gene: -
abundance: medium-sized
j_gene: TRBJ1-5
v_gene: TRBV20-1
CDR3aa: CSAIQGPSNQPQHF
CDR3nt: TGCAGTGCTATACAGGGTCCTTCCAATCAGCCCCAGCATTTT

d_gene: TRBD2
abundance: -
j_gene: TRBJ2-1
v_gene: TRBV19
CDR3aa: CASSGAGDYNEQFF
CDR3nt: TGTGCCAGCAGTGGAGCGGGAGACTACAATGAGCAGTTCTTC

d_gene: TRBD1
abundance: many
j_gene: TRBJ2-3
v_gene: TRBV9
CDR3aa: CASSVRDSYTDTQYF
CDR3nt: TGTGCCAGCAGCGTCCGGGACAGCTACACAGATACGCAGTATTTT

d_gene: -
abundance: many
j_gene: TRBJ1-6
v_gene: TRBV7-9
CDR3aa: CASSSNVSPLHF
CDR3nt: TGTGCCAGCAGCTCTAACGTCTCACCCCTCCACTTT

d_gene: TRBD1
abundance: -
j_gene: TRBJ1-2
v_gene: TRBV20-1
CDR3aa: CSAPHPLSQGARGYTF
CDR3nt: TGCAGTGCTCCCCACCCATTGTCACAGGGGGCGCGGGGCTACACCTTC

d_gene: TRBD1
abundance: once
j_gene: TRBJ1-4
v_gene: TRBV5-4
CDR3aa: CASSVPPGQGNEKLFF
CDR3nt: TGTGCCAGCAGCGTCCCCCCGGGACAGGGGAATGAAAAACTGTTTTTT

d_gene: TRBD1
abundance: few
j_gene: TRBJ2-7
v_gene: TRBV7-3
CDR3aa: CASSVGQGNEQYF
CDR3nt: TGTGCCAGCAGCGTAGGACAGGGTAACGAGCAGTACTTC

d_gene: -
abundance: -
j_gene: TRBJ2-7
v_gene: TRBV20-1
CDR3aa: CSARDKAYEQYF
CDR3nt: TGCAGTGCTAGAGATAAAGCCTACGAGCAGTACTTC

d_gene: -
abundance: many
j_gene: TRBJ2-1
v_gene: TRBV6-1
CDR3aa: CASRKTGGAYNEQFF
CDR3nt: TGTGCCAGCAGAAAAACAGGGGGGGCCTACAATGAGCAGTTCTTC

d_gene: -
abundance: few
j_gene: TRBJ2-7
v_gene: TRBV27
CDR3aa: CASSRLSSYEQYF
CDR3nt: TGTGCCAGCAGTAGGCTAAGCTCCTACGAGCAGTACTTC

d_gene: -
abundance: many
j_gene: TRBJ1-5
v_gene: TRBV28
CDR3aa: CASSSPTGLGQPQHF
CDR3nt: TGTGCCAGCAGTTCCCCTACAGGGTTGGGTCAGCCCCAGCATTTT

d_gene: -
abundance: -
j_gene: TRBJ2-1
v_gene: TRBV11-2
CDR3aa: CASSLATGTYNEQFF
CDR3nt: TGTGCCAGCAGCCTTGCTACGGGTACCTACAATGAGCAGTTCTTC

d_gene: -
abundance: many
j_gene: TRBJ1-1
v_gene: TRBV10-3
CDR3aa: CAISGTRGNTEAFF
CDR3nt: TGTGCCATCAGTGGGACAAGGGGGAACACTGAAGCTTTCTTT

d_gene: -
abundance: many
j_gene: TRBJ2-1
v_gene: TRBV30
CDR3aa: CAWSSSINEQFF
CDR3nt: TGTGCCTGGAGTTCTTCAATTAATGAGCAGTTCTTC